One and the same sample provided the 28 T cell receptor beta chains below, sequenced in a study of T-cell memory formation after mild COVID-19. Each CDR3 protein is one row after TCRdb ran MiXCR on the 5' RACE reads. The sample has approximately 260,000 distinct CDR3 sequences, over 15% seen once; the top ten hold 20% to 25%. The sequenced sample was PBMCs or a T cell subset sorted from them (not recorded which). These receptors were taken from a man younger than 35 who had mild COVID-19 (a few samples of this study predate the infection). Cell type and time point are not known.

The J gene is TRBJ2-6, the V gene TRBV7-2; no clear D. V was trimmed by 2 bases and J by 0 bases, leaving 5 bases between them. This CDR3 region has 15 residues. CDR1 is SGHTA and CDR2 is FQGNSA in the germline V gene. Written as DNA, the CDR3 is TGTGCCAGCAGCTTATTGGTCTCTGGGGCCAACGTCCTGACTTTC. It yields the protein CASSLLVSGANVLTF.

This clonotype occurred a few times. This chain links TRBV24-1 with TRBJ2-3; 10 nucleotides agree with TRBD2. Trimming at V came to 2 bases and at J to 2 bases, leaving 3 bases not matched to a gene. Germline V gene data show CDR1 as KGHDR and CDR2 as SFDVKD. This CDR3 has 16 amino acids. CDR3 residues: CATSDSGTSDTDTQYF. CDR3 nucleotides: TGTGCCACCAGTGATTCCGGGACTAGCGACACAGATACGCAGTATTTT.

V is TRBV28 and J is TRBJ2-5, with 8 positions matching TRBD2. V was clipped by 5 bases and J by 4 bases; unmatched bases: 9. Germline V gives CDR1 MDHEN, CDR2 SYDVKM. The CDR3 consists of 15 residues. Here the CDR3 reads CASSTGGAGRETQYF. CDR3 in DNA: TGTGCCAGCAGTACCGGGGGGGCCGGTAGAGAGACCCAGTACTTC. Complete variable domain (other parts from reference TRBV28 and TRBJ2-5): DVKVTQSSRYLVKRTGEKVFLECVQDMDHENMFWYRQDPGLGLRLIYFSYDVKMKEKGDIPEGYSVSREKKERFSLILESASTNQTSMYLCASSTGGAGRETQYFGPGTRLLVL.

The V call is TRBV9, the J call TRBJ1-1; D may be TRBD1 (5 bases). CDR3 size: 16 residues. Germline CDR1 reads SGDLS; CDR2 reads YYNGEE. V was shortened by 3 bases and J by 1 base, with 16 bases between the two germline ends. The CDR3: CASSGAGGGQNTEAFF. CDR3 bases: TGTGCCAGCAGCGGAGCCGGGGGAGGACAGAACACTGAAGCTTTCTTT.

This clonotype was counted a few times. V is TRBV4-1 and J is TRBJ1-2, with D perhaps TRBD1 (5 bases). The germline gives CDR1 MGHRA, CDR2 YSYEKL. This CDR3 is built from 14 residues. V lost 0 bases and J lost 7, with 12 bases in between. In DNA, the CDR3 is TGCGCCAGCAGCCAAGATCTCGGGGGTGTTGGCTACACCTTC. It specifies CASSQDLGGVGYTF.

V gene TRBV5-6 combines with J gene TRBJ1-2; a weak D match, TRBD1 (6 bases). CDR1 is SGHDT and CDR2 is YYEEEE in the germline V gene. CDR3 length: 14 amino acids. The V gene lost 2 bases and the J gene lost 2 bases, with 10 bases spanning the gap. CDR3: CASSFWDTNYGYTF. The CDR3 nucleotides are TGTGCCAGCAGCTTTTGGGACACCAACTATGGCTACACCTTC.

This clonotype occurred many times. This chain links TRBV24-1 with TRBJ1-6; 12 bases line up with TRBD1. Looked up from germline, CDR1 is KGHDR and CDR2 is SFDVKD. Trimming cost V 0 bases and J 10 bases; bases outside gene matches: 0. The CDR3 sequence is 15 residues long. DNA for the CDR3: TGTGCCACCAGTGATTTGGGGACAGGGGGCTCACCCCTCCACTTT. Protein: CATSDLGTGGSPLHF.

This clonotype was seen a handful of times. The chain recombines TRBV6-5 with TRBJ2-1; TRBD2 agrees at 12 bases. CDR1 and CDR2 (germline): MNHEY, SVGAGI. The V segment lost 1 base and the J segment 10 bases; nucleotides outside the gene matches: 8. The CDR3 covers 16 residues. The CDR3 coding sequence is TGTGCCAGCAGTTACTTCGCTAGCGGGGGGGCCTTAGAGCAGTTCTTC. This encodes CASSYFASGGALEQFF.

This clonotype is deemed medium-sized. The chain recombines TRBV7-8 with TRBJ2-1, with 8 bases identical to TRBD2. This CDR3 is 18 amino acids long. Germline V gene data show CDR1 as SGHVS and CDR2 as FQNEAQ. After removal of 0 bases from V and 0 bases from J, the junction contained 7 bases not matched to a gene. CDR3 coding DNA: TGTGCCAGCAGCTTAGCGCTTATAGCGGGGTTCTCCTACAATGAGCAGTTCTTC. Residues: CASSLALIAGFSYNEQFF.

The rearrangement links TRBV20-1 to TRBJ2-4, with D hard to call. Germline assignment: CDR1 DFQATT and CDR2 SNEGSKA (reference sequence). This CDR3 region has 13 residues. Deletions cut 8 bases from V and 0 bases from J, with 11 bases between. CDR3 loop: CSLLGLAKNIQYF. The CDR3 DNA reads TGCAGTCTGCTGGGTCTAGCCAAAAACATTCAGTACTTC.

The V and J genes are TRBV28 and TRBJ2-6; possibly TRBD1 for D (5 bases). The CDR3 is 18 residues long. Trimming cost V 3 bases and J 0 bases, with 15 bases left between them. The germline V gene has CDR1 MDHEN and CDR2 SYDVKM. CDR3 nucleotide sequence: TGTGCCAGCAGTTTGGGCAGGGCTTCCTTCTCTGGGGCCAACGTCCTGACTTTC. The encoded protein is CASSLGRASFSGANVLTF. Looking up the rest from reference TRBV28 and TRBJ2-6 gives the full variable domain: DVKVTQSSRYLVKRTGEKVFLECVQDMDHENMFWYRQDPGLGLRLIYFSYDVKMKEKGDIPEGYSVSREKKERFSLILESASTNQTSMYLCASSLGRASFSGANVLTFGAGSRLTVL.

A few counts support this clonotype. The V and J genes are TRBV28 and TRBJ2-7; the D gene is possibly TRBD1 (8 bases). Germline V gives CDR1 MDHEN, CDR2 SYDVKM. V was trimmed by 6 bases and J by 2 bases, leaving 11 bases between them. The CDR3 covers 13 residues. CDR3 loop: CASSTGGAYEQYF. CDR3 DNA sequence: TGTGCCAGCAGCACAGGGGGGGCCTACGAGCAGTACTTC.

The chain is built from TRBV3-1 and TRBJ2-3, with 11 bases lining up with TRBD2. CDR3 size: 18 residues. CDR1 and CDR2 (germline): LGHDT, YNNKEL (reference sequence). V shed 3 bases and J 6 bases; nucleotides not matched to a gene: 14. The CDR3 region is CASSQLDLAGGGSDTQYF. Here the CDR3 DNA reads TGTGCCAGCAGCCAGCTTGACCTAGCGGGGGGAGGATCGGATACGCAGTATTTT.

V and J are TRBV30 and TRBJ1-2, with unresolved D. V was shortened by 5 bases and J by 8 bases, with 9 bases between the two germline ends. Germline V CDR1 and CDR2: GTSNPN, SVGIG (reference sequence). This CDR3 is 10 amino acids long. CDR3 in amino acids: CAWGPPGYTF. In DNA, the CDR3 is TGTGCCTGGGGCCCCCCAGGCTACACCTTC.

The rearrangement links TRBV29-1 to TRBJ1-1; D remains ambiguous. Trimming shortened V by 4 bases and J by 3 bases, and 9 bases separated the two germline ends. This CDR3 is built from 12 residues. Germline values: CDR1 SQVTM, CDR2 ANQGSEA. The CDR3: CSVVGLYTEAFF. CDR3 nucleotide sequence: TGCAGCGTTGTAGGGTTGTACACTGAAGCTTTCTTT.

This clonotype was counted only a few times. The V and J genes are TRBV4-3 and TRBJ1-2, with TRBD1 as a possible D gene (5 bases). CDR1 and CDR2 from the germline V gene are LGHNA and YSLEER. The CDR3 has 14 residues. Trimming stripped 3 bases from V and 2 bases from J, with 10 bases between. The CDR3 here is CASSHRDGNYGYTF. The CDR3 nucleotides are TGCGCCAGCAGCCACAGGGATGGGAACTATGGCTACACCTTC.

This clonotype was seen a handful of times. The chain uses TRBV19 and TRBJ1-5, with D uncertain. The CDR3 has 12 residues. Trimming removed 3 bases from V and 7 bases from J, with 7 bases in between. In germline, CDR1 is LNHDA, CDR2 SQIVND (reference sequence). The CDR3 DNA sequence: TGTGCCAGTAGTATGGTAGGGCAGCCCCAGCATTTT. It codes for CASSMVGQPQHF.

This clonotype has a handful of counts. The CDR3 sequence: CASSSSGTMTQSYNEQFF. CDR3 DNA sequence: TGTGCCAGCTCATCATCCGGGACTATGACTCAATCCTACAATGAGCAGTTCTTC. The chain joins TRBV18 to TRBJ2-1; TRBD2 agrees at 7 bases. Germline V gene lookup returns CDR1 KGHSH and CDR2 LQKENI. This CDR3 contains 18 residues. The trim removed 5 bases at V and 1 base at J, leaving 14 bases unmatched.

The DNA of the CDR3 is TGCAGTGCTCCCCGGGGGGGTGGATTTCCAGATACGCAGTATTTT. It is translated as CSAPRGGGFPDTQYF. The chain is built from TRBV20-1 and TRBJ2-3, with 8 positions matching TRBD2. Trimming took 5 bases from V and 4 from J; bases not matched to a gene: 11. The CDR3 sequence is 15 residues long. Germline lookup yields CDR1 DFQATT and CDR2 SNEGSKA (reference sequence).

This sequence joins TRBV18 and TRBJ2-1, with D possibly matching TRBD2 (5 bases). The CDR3 is made up of 13 amino acids. The ends were cut back, 2 bases at V and 9 bases at J, with 11 bases in the middle. Germline V gene data show CDR1 as KGHSH and CDR2 as LQKENI. For the CDR3, the DNA is TGTGCCAGCTCACCAAGCCAGGAGGTTGAGCAGTTCTTC. As protein: CASSPSQEVEQFF.

This clonotype was seen at least ten times. The rearrangement links TRBV18 to TRBJ2-5, with TRBD2 as a possible D gene (5 bases). Trimming cost V 3 bases and J 0 bases, with 26 bases left between them. CDR1 is KGHSH and CDR2 is LQKENI in the germline V gene. CDR3 length equals 20 residues. CDR3 sequence: CASSPPPGRGFVGYQETQYF. The CDR3 nucleotides read TGTGCCAGCTCACCTCCACCGGGCCGAGGGTTTGTGGGGTACCAAGAGACCCAGTACTTC.

The DNA of the CDR3 is TGCGCCAGCAGCCAAGATCGCGGGGGGGCCGTCAATGAGCAGTTCTTC. Translation: CASSQDRGGAVNEQFF. This chain uses TRBV4-3 with TRBJ2-1, with 9 bases identical to TRBD2. Germline assignment: CDR1 LGHNA and CDR2 YSLEER. The J segment lost 6 bases and the V segment lost 0 bases, leaving 6 bases of the junction unmatched. This CDR3 has 16 residues.

Concerning this clonotype itself: Compared with germline, one end of the junction differs, possibly owing to a read error. The chain links TRBV29-1 to TRBJ2-1, with 11 bases matching TRBD2. CDR3 length: 17 residues. Germline CDR1 reads SQVTM; CDR2 reads ANQGSEA. The CDR3 bases are TGCAGCGTTACGGGACTAGCGGCAAGGAACTCCTACACTGAGCAGTTCTTC. Encoded protein: CSVTGLAARNSYTEQFF.

This clonotype appeared a few times. This chain uses TRBV7-3 with TRBJ1-3; D gene unclear. The germline V gene has CDR1 SGHTA and CDR2 FQGTGA. The V end lost 5 bases, the J end lost 0 bases, and 8 bases lay between the germline ends. CDR3 size: 14 residues. CDR3 loop: CASSGGISGNTIYF. The CDR3 region has the DNA TGTGCCAGCAGCGGCGGGATCTCTGGAAACACCATATATTTT.

This clonotype was picked up a small number of times. The chain combines TRBV4-2 with TRBJ1-1; possibly TRBD1 for D (5 bases). The CDR3 is made up of 14 amino acids. Trimming took 2 bases from V and 4 from J, leaving 11 bases between them. In germline, CDR1 is LGHNA, CDR2 YNFKEQ. This chain's CDR3 is CASSQMGQGTEAFF. The DNA for the CDR3 is TGTGCCAGCAGCCAAATGGGGCAGGGCACTGAAGCTTTCTTT.

V gene TRBV11-1 combines with J gene TRBJ1-6; 8 bases agree with TRBD1. CDR1 is SGHAT, CDR2 FQDESV, per germline (reference sequence). Trimming cost V 4 bases and J 13 bases; bases outside gene matches: 3. The CDR3 contains 12 residues. CDR3 loop: CASSSGGPPLHF. The CDR3 region has the DNA TGTGCCAGCAGCTCAGGGGGCCCCCCCCTCCACTTT. The full variable domain, in which reference TRBV11-1 and TRBJ1-6 provide the parts outside the CDR3, is EAEVAQSPRYKITEKSQAVAFWCDPISGHATLYWYRQILGQGPELLVQFQDESVVDDSQLPKDRFSAERLKGVDSTLKIQPAELGDSAMYLCASSSGGPPLHFGNGTRLTVT.

There are a few counts of this clonotype. The gene calls are TRBV28 and TRBJ2-3, with 9 bases lining up with TRBD1. The CDR3 covers 15 residues. J was trimmed by 8 bases and V by 5 bases; bases with no gene match: 11. Germline assignment: CDR1 MDHEN and CDR2 SYDVKM. The CDR3: CASSPPRDRDPTQYF. CDR3 sequence (DNA): TGTGCCAGCAGTCCCCCCCGGGACAGGGATCCTACGCAGTATTTT.

In this sample, this clonotype turned up once. V usage is TRBV20-1 and J usage is TRBJ2-7, with 9 positions matching TRBD2. The germline CDR1 and CDR2 sequences are DFQATT and SNEGSKA (reference sequence). Trimming took 3 bases from V and 3 from J; bases not matched to a gene: 12. The length of the CDR3 is 16 residues. CDR3 DNA: TGCAGTGCTAGCACCCTGCGGCGGGGGGGCATCTACGAGCAGTACTTC. The encoded protein is CSASTLRRGGIYEQYF.